This T cell receptor beta chain is drawn from a study of T cells in localized non-small cell lung cancer. Some clones are missing from TCRdb's copy, which holds only in-frame ones; the method was immunoSEQ multiplex PCR. This sample has 24,000 or so clones, with around 88% found just once. Findings and caveats of the study: The tumor had only one region sequenced, so heterogeneity remains possible. Patients showing higher blood T cell density tended to see longer overall survival. Among the top 100 tumor clones, a median approximately 62 appeared in adjacent lung. Uninvolved adjacent lung had higher T cell clonality than tumor and all other tissues.

This CDR3 has 14 residues. CDR1 is MDHEN and CDR2 is SYDVKM in the germline V gene. Trimming at V came to 3 bases and at J to 7 bases, leaving 7 bases not matched to a gene. Regarding this clone: Its antigen is currently unknown.

The specimen comprised peripheral blood, sampled before any cancer treatment. The sequence came from a female donor at least 60 years old with stage I lung adenocarcinoma. This rearrangement joins TRBV28 to TRBJ2-7; 9 nucleotides align to TRBD1. CDR3: CASSFSDRGSEQYF. The CDR3 DNA follows: TGTGCCAGCAGTTTTTCGGACAGGGGTTCGGAGCAGTACTTC.